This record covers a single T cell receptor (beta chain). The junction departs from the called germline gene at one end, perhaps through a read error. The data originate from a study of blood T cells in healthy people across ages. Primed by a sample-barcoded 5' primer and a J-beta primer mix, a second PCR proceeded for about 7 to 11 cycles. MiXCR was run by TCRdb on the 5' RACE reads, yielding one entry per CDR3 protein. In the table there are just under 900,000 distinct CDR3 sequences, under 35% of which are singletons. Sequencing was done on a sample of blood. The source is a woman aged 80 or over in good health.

CDR3 amino acids: CAGSFRESTDAQYF. CDR3 in DNA: TGTGCCGGCAGTTTCAGGGAAAGCACAGATGCGCAGTATTTT. The J gene is TRBJ2-3, the V gene TRBV12-3 or TRBV12-4, with a tentative D call TRBD1 (5 bases). The CDR3 is 14 residues long.